A single sample gave rise to the 7 T cell receptor beta chains below, sequenced in a study of T cell responses to AZD1222 COVID-19 vaccine. Sequenced by immunoSEQ multiplex PCR; TCRdb stores in-frame clones only, minus some. The profile shows roughly 170,000 clones, 85% to 95% of them singletons. Sample: peripheral blood, taken 28 days after the second AZD1222 dose. The origin of the receptors is an adult who received the AZD1222 COVID-19 vaccine.

The genes are TRBV5-1 and TRBJ2-2, with D hard to call. There are 16 residues in the CDR3. From germline, CDR1 is SGHRS and CDR2 YFSETQ. V was trimmed by 3 bases and J by 0 bases, leaving 12 bases between them. The CDR3 spells CASSSLLVTNTGELFF. CDR3 sequence (DNA): TGCGCCAGCAGCTCACTACTCGTTACGAACACCGGGGAGCTGTTTTTT.

In its sample, this clone was seen once. The CDR3 nucleotides are TGTGCCAGCAGTTTTCAGTACTCGGTACGGCTGAATCAGCCCCAGCATTTT. Translating gives CASSFQYSVRLNQPQHF. The genes are TRBV28 and TRBJ1-5; D gene ambiguous. Trimming took off 3 bases at V and 4 bases at J, with 19 bases between the two ends. Germline loops: CDR1 MDHEN, CDR2 SYDVKM. The CDR3 length is 17 residues.

This clone appeared once. The rearrangement uses TRBV5-1 and TRBJ2-3, with 7 bases fitting TRBD2. CDR3 size: 16 residues. After removal of 0 bases from V and 3 bases from J, the junction contained 7 bases not matched to a gene. Germline CDR1 reads SGHRS; CDR2 reads YFSETQ. The DNA of the CDR3 is TGCGCCAGCAGCTTGGTAACTAGCGAGTTGACAGATACGCAGTATTTT. Translation: CASSLVTSELTDTQYF.

The rearrangement links TRBV28 to TRBJ1-1, with no clear D. CDR3 length: 14 residues. Germline V lookup: CDR1 MDHEN, CDR2 SYDVKM. V was trimmed by 3 bases and J by 0 bases, leaving 8 bases between them. CDR3 region: CASSLTGMNTEAFF. CDR3 bases: TGTGCCAGCAGTTTGACGGGCATGAACACTGAAGCTTTCTTT.

The V gene is TRBV9, the J gene TRBJ2-3; no clear D gene. The V gene lost 3 bases and the J gene lost 6 bases, with 17 bases spanning the gap. The CDR3 is made up of 15 amino acids. The germline gives CDR1 SGDLS, CDR2 YYNGEE. CDR3 amino acids: CASSAPLTHYDTQYF. The DNA of the CDR3 is TGTGCCAGCAGCGCCCCACTCACCCACTATGATACGCAGTATTTT.

The chain carries TRBV5-1 and TRBJ1-1; 10 nucleotides match TRBD1. There are 14 residues in the CDR3. The V and J ends lost 4 bases and 5 bases, in that order; junction bases with no gene match: 5. Germline CDR1 SGHRS, CDR2 YFSETQ. This chain's CDR3 is CASSAGTGETEAFF. In DNA form, the CDR3 reads TGCGCCAGCAGCGCTGGGACAGGGGAGACTGAAGCTTTCTTT.

The chain joins TRBV27 to TRBJ1-1; 9 bases align to TRBD1. CDR1 and CDR2 from the germline V gene are MNHEY and SMNVEV (reference sequence). V was pared by 6 bases and J by 3 bases, with 8 bases of the junction left unmatched. This CDR3 has 15 amino acids. This CDR3 reads CASRPTGGRYTEAFF. DNA for the CDR3: TGTGCCAGCAGACCGACAGGGGGTCGGTACACTGAAGCTTTCTTT.